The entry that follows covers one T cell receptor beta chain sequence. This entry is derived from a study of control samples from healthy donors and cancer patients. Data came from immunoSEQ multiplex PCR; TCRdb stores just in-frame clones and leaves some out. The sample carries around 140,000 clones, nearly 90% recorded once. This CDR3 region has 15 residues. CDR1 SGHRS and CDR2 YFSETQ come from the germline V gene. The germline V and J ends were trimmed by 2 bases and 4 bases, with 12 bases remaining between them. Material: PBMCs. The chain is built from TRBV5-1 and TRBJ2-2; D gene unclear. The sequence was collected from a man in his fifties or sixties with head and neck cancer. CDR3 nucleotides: TGCGCCAGCAGCTTTGACGCCAGGCCCACCGGGGAGCTGTTTTTT. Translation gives CASSFDARPTGELFF.